This TCR beta chain was obtained from a study of cytomegalovirus exposure and HLA in healthy donors. Whole-study results and caveats: In an earlier analysis, about 87% or about 30%: the productive usage of most TCR beta V segments. No immune exposure information besides CMV serostatus was available.

These donors, healthy bone marrow donors, were studied. Comment on this clone: No antigen is known for it.

The PCR ran on 60 Vbeta and 13 Jbeta primers. Some clones are missing from TCRdb's copy, which holds only in-frame ones; the method was immunoSEQ multiplex PCR. The repertoire holds 160,000 or so clones, with about four fifths as singletons. This clonotype was obtained from a male donor in good health and CMV-seropositive. The sequencing sample was made of PBMCs.

Here the CDR3 reads CASSPRGANVLTF. The DNA of the CDR3 is TGTGCCAGCAGCCCTCGGGGGGCCAACGTCCTGACTTTC. The gene calls are TRBV7-2 and TRBJ2-6; D remains ambiguous. Germline assignment: CDR1 SGHTA and CDR2 FQGNSA. Trimming cost V 5 bases and J 4 bases, with 6 bases left between them. The length of the CDR3 is 13 residues.